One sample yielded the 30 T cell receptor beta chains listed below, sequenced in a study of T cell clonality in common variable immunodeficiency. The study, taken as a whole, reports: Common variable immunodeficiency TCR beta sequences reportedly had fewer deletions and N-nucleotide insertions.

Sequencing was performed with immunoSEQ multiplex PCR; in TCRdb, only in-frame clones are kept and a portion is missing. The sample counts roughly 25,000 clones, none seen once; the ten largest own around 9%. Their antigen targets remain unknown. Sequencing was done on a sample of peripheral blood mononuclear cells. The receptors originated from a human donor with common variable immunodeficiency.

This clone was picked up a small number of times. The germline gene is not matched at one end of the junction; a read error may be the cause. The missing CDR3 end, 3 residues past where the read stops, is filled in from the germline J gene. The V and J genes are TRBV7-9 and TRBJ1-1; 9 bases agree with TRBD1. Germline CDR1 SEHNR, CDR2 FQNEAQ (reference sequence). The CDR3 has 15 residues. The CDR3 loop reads CSSSLGQGWGTEAFF. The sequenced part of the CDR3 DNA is TGTTCCAGCAGTCTGGGACAGGGATGGGGCACTGAA.

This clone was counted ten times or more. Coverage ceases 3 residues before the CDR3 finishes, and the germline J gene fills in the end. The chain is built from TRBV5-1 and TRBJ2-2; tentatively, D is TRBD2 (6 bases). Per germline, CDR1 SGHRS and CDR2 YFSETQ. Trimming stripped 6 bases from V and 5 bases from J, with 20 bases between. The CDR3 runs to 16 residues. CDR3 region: CASTDTREVRTGELFF. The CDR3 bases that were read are TGCGCCAGCACGGACACGAGGGAGGTCAGAACCGGGGAG.

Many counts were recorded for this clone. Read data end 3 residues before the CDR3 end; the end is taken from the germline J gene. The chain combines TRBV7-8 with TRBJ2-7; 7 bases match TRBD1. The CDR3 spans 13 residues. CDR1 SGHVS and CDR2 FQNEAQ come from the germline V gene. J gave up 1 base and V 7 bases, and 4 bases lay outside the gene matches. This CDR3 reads CASTGTVSYEQYF. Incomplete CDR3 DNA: TGTGCCAGCACCGGGACAGTGTCCTACGAG.

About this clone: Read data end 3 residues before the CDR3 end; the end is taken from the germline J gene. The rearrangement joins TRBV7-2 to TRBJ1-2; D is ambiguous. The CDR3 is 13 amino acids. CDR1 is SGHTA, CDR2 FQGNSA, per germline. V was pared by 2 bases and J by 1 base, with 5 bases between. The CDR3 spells CASSLSLNYGYTF. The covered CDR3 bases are TGTGCCAGCAGCTTATCCCTTAACTATGGC.

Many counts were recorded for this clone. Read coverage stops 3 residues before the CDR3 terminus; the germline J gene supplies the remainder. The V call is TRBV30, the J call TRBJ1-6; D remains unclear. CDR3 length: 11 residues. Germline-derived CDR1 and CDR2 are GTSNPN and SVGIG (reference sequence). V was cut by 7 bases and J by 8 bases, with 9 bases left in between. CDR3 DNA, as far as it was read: TGTGCCTTGGAGAGGGATTCACCC. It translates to CALERDSP. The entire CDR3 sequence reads CALERDSPLHF.

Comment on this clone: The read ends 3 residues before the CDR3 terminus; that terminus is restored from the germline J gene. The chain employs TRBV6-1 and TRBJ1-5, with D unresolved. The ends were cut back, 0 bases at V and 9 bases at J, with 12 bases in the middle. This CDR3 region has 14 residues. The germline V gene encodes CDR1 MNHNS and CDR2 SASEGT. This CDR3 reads CASSEAAGSRPQHF. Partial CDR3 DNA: TGTGCCAGCAGTGAAGCGGCGGGTAGCAGGCCC.

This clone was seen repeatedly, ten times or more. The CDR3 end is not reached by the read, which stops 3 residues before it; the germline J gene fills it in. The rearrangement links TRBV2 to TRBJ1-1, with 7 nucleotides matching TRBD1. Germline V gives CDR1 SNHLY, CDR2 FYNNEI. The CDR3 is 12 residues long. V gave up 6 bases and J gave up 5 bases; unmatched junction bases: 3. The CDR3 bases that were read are TGTGCCAGCAGAGACAGGGTAACTGAA. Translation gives CASRDRVTE. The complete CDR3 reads CASRDRVTEAFF.

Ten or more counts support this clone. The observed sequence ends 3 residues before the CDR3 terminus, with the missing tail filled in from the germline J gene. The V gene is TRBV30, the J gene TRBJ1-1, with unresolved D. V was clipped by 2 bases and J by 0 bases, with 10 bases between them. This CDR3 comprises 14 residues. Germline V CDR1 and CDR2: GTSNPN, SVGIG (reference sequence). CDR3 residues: CAWSLRVMNTEAFF. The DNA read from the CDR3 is TGTGCCTGGAGTTTGAGGGTTATGAACACTGAA.

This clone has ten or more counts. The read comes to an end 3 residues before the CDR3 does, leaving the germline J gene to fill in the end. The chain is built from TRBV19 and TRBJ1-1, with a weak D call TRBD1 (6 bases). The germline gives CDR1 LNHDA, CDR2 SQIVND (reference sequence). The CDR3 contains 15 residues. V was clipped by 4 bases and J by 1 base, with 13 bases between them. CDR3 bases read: TGTGCCAGTAGTACCTTCAGGGGCGAGAACACTGAA. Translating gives CASSTFRGENTE. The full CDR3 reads CASSTFRGENTEAFF.

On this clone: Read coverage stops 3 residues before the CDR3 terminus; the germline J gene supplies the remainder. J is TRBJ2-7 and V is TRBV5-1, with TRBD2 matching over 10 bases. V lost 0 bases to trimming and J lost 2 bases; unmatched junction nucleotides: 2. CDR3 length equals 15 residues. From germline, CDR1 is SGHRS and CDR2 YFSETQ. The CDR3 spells CASSLAGTSAYEQYF. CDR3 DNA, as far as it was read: TGCGCCAGCAGCTTGGCCGGGACTAGCGCCTACGAG.

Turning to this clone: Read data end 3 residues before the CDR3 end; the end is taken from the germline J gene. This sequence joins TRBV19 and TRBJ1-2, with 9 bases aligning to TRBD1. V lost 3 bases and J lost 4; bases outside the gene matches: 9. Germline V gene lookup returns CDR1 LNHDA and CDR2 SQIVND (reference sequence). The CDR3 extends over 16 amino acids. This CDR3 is CASSISGQGSPYGYTF. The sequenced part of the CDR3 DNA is TGTGCCAGTAGTATCTCGGGACAGGGATCGCCCTATGGC.

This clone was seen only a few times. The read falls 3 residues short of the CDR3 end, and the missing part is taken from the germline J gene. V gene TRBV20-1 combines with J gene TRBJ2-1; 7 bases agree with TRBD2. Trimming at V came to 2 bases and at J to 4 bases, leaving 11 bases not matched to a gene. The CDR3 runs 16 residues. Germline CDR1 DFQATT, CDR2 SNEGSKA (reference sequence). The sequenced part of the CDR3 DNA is TGCAGTGCTAGACGACTAGCTCCTGATGCATACAATGAG. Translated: CSARRLAPDAYNE. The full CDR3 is CSARRLAPDAYNEQFF.

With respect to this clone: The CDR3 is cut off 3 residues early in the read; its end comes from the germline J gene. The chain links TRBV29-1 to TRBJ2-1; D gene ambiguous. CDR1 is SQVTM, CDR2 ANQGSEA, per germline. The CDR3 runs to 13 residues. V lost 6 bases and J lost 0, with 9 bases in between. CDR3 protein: CSVWAGSYNEQFF. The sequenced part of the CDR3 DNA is TGCAGCGTCTGGGCCGGCTCCTACAATGAG.

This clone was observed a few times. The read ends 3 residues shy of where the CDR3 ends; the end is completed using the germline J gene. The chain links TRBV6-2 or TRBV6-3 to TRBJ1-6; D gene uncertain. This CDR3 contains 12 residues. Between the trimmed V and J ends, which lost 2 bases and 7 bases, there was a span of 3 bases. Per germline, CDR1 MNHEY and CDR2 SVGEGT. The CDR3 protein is CASSYSNSPLHF. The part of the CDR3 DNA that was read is TGTGCCAGCAGTTACAGCAATTCACCC.

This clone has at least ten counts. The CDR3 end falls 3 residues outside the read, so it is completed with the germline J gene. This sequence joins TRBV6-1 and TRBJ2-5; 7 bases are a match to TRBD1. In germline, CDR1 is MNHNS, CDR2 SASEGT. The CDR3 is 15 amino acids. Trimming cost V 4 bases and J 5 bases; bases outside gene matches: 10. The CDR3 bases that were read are TGTGCCAGCAGTGGAGGGCAGGGGGATTTGGAGACC. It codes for CASSGGQGDLET. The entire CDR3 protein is CASSGGQGDLETQYF.

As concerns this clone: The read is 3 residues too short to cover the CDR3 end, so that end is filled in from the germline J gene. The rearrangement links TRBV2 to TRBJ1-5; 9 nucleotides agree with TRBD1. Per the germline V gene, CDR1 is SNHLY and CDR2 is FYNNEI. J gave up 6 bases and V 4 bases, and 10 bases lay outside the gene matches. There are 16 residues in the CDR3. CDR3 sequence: CASSVGGQGGPQPQHF. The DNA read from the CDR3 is TGTGCCAGCAGTGTGGGGGGACAGGGTGGGCCTCAGCCC.

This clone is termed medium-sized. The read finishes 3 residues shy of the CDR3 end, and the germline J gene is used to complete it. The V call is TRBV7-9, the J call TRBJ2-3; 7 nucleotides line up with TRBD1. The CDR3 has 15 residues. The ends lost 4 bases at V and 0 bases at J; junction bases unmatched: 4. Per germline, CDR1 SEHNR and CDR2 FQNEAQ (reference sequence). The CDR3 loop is CASSSWDRSTDTQYF. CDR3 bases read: TGTGCCAGCAGCTCGTGGGACAGAAGCACAGATACG.

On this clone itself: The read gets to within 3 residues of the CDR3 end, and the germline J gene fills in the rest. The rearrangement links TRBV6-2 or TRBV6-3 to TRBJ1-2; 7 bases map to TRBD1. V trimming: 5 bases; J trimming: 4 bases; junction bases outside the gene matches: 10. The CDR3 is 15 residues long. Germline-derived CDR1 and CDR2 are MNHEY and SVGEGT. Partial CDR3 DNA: TGTGCCAGCAGTCGAACGAGGGGGCGCAGCTATGGC. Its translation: CASSRTRGRSYG. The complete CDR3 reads CASSRTRGRSYGYTF.

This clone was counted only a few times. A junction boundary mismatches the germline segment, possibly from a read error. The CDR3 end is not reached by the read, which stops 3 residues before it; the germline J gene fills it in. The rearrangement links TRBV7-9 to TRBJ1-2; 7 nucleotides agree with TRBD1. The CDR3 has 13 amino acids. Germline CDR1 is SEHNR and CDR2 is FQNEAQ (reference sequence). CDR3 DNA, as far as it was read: TGTTCCAGCAGCCAAACAGGGGATTATGGC. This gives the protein CSSSQTGDYG. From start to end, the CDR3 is CSSSQTGDYGYTF.

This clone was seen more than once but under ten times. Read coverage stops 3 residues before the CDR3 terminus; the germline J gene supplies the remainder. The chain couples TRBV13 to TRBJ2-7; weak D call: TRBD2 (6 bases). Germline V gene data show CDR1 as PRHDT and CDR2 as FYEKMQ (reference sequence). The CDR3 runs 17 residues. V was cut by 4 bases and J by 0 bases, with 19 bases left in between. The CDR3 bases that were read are TGTGCCAGCAGCTCCTCTGGTTGGGACTCGAGCTCCTACGAG. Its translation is CASSSSGWDSSSYE. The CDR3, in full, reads CASSSSGWDSSSYEQYF.

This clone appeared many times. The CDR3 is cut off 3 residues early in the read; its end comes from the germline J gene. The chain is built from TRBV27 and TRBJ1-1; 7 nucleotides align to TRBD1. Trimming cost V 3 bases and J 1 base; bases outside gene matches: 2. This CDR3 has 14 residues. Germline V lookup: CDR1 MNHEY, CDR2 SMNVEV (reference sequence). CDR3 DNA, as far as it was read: TGTGCCAGCAGTTTGTGGGACAGGAACACTGAA. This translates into CASSLWDRNTE. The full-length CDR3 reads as CASSLWDRNTEAFF.

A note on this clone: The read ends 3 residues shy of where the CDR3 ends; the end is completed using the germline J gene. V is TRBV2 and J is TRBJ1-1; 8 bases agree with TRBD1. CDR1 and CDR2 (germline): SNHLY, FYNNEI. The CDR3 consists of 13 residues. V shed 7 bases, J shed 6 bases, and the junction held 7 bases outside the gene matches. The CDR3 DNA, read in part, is TGTGCCAGCATCAAGGACAGGGACGCTGAA. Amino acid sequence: CASIKDRDAE. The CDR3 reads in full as CASIKDRDAEAFF.

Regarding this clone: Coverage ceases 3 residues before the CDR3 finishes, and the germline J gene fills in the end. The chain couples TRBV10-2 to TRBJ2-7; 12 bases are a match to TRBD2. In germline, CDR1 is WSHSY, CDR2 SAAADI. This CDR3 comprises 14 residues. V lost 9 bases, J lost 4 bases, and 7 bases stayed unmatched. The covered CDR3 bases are TGCGCCAGTTCGACTAGCGGGAGAGTATACGAG. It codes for CASSTSGRVYE. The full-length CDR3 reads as CASSTSGRVYEQYF.

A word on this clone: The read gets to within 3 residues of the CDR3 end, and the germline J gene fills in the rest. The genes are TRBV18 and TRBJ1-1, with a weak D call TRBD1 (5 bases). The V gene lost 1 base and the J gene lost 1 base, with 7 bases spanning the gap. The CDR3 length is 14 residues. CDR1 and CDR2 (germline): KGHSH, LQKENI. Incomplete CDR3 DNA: TGTGCCAGCTCACCACGGGGCTCGAACACTGAA. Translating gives CASSPRGSNTE. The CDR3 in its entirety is CASSPRGSNTEAFF.

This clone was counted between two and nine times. The CDR3 loop is CASSSGTGKNSPLHF. Partial CDR3 DNA: TGTGCCAGCTCAAGCGGGACAGGAAAGAATTCACCC. The chain is built from TRBV18 and TRBJ1-6; 8 bases are a match to TRBD1. The read terminates 3 residues ahead of where the CDR3 ends, so the germline J gene completes it. V lost 5 bases and J lost 7; bases outside the gene matches: 7. CDR3 size: 15 residues. Germline V gene lookup returns CDR1 KGHSH and CDR2 LQKENI.

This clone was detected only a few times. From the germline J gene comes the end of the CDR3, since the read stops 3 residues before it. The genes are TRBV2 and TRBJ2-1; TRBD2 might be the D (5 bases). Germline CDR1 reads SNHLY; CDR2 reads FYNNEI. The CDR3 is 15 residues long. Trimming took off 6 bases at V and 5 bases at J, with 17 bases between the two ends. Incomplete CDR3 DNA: TGTGCCAGCAGGGGTCTACTAGTTCTCCACAATGAG. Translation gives CASRGLLVLHNE. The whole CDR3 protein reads CASRGLLVLHNEQFF. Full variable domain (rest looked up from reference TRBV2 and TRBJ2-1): EPEVTQTPSHQVTQMGQEVILRCVPISNHLYFYWYRQILGQKVEFLVSFYNNEISEKSEIFDDQFSVERPDGSNFTLKIRSTKLEDSAMYFCASRGLLVLHNEQFFGPGTRLTVL.

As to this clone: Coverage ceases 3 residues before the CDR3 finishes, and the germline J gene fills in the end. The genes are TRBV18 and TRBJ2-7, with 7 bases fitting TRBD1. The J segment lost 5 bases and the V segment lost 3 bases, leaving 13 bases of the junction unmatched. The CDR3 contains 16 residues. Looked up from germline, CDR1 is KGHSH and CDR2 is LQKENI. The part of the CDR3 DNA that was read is TGTGCCAGCTCACCGGGCAAAAGACAGGGTTTCGACGAG. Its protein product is CASSPGKRQGFDE. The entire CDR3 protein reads CASSPGKRQGFDEQYF.

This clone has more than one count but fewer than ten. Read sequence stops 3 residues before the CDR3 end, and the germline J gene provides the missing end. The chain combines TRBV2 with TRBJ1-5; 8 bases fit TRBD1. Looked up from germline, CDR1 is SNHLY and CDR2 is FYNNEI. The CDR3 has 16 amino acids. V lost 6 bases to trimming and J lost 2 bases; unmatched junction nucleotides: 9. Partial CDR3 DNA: TGTGCCAGCAGAGAGAGGACAGGGATGGGCAATCAGCCC. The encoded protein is CASRERTGMGNQP. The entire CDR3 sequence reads CASRERTGMGNQPQHF.

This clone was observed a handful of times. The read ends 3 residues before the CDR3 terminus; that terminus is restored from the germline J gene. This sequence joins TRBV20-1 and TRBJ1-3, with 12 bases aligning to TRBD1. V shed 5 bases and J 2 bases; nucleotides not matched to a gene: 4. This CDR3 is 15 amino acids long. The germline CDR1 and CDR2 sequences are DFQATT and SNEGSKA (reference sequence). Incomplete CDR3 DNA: TGCAGTGCTTCCCGGGACAGGGGGCCTGGAAACACC. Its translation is CSASRDRGPGNT. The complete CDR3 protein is CSASRDRGPGNTIYF.

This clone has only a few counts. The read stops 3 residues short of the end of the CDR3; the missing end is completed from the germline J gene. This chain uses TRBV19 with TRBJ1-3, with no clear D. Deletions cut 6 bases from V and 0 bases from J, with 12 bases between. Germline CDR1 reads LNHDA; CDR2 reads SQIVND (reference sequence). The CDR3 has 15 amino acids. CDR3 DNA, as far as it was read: TGTGCCAGTAGCCCTACGGGGAACTCTGGAAACACC. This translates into CASSPTGNSGNT. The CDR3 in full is CASSPTGNSGNTIYF.